This TCR beta chain comes out of a study of low-dose radiotherapy and immunotherapy resistance in tumors. About the study: The study delivered 0.5 Gy per fraction every 2 weeks to Cohort 1, totaling 6.5 Gy.

Time point of the sample: before trial treatment. This clonotype showed up many times. TRAV- and TRBV-specific primers were used for first-strand cDNA, which covered alpha and beta chains. The TCRs were subjected to amplification over roughly 18 PCR cycles employing a constant-region primer in conjunction with a V-primer adapter. MiXCR, run by TCRdb on the reads, gives a single entry per CDR3 protein. The sample includes around 68,000 distinct CDR3 sequences, around 27% of them seen just once. The material sequenced was PBMCs, taken before treatment. The source is a male donor with rectosigmoid adenocarcinoma.

CDR3 region: CASSLQGAGNNEQFF. The CDR3 DNA sequence: TGCGCCAGCAGCCTGCAGGGCGCCGGGAACAATGAGCAGTTCTTC. The chain employs TRBV5-1 and TRBJ2-1, with D perhaps assigned TRBD1 or TRBD2 (5 bases each). The CDR3 has 15 residues. The V end lost 4 bases, the J end lost 5 bases, and 16 bases lay between the germline ends. Germline CDR1 SGHRS, CDR2 YFSETQ.